A single sample gave rise to the 18 T cell receptor beta chains below, sequenced in a study of cytomegalovirus exposure and HLA in healthy donors. The PCR contained 60 Vbeta and 13 Jbeta primers. Only in-frame clones appear in the TCRdb table, and some are missing; sequencing was by immunoSEQ multiplex PCR. Of approximately 120,000 clones listed, over 60% were seen once; the top ten hold over 4%. Sequences were obtained from PBMCs. The source is a man aged 55 to 70 in good health and CMV-seropositive.

The V gene is TRBV2, the J gene TRBJ1-2, with D possibly being TRBD1 (5 bases). CDR1 is SNHLY and CDR2 is FYNNEI in the germline V gene. The CDR3 sequence is 14 residues long. Trimming removed 4 bases at V and 4 bases at J, with 13 bases between. The CDR3: CASSASTGPYGYTF. DNA of the CDR3: TGTGCCAGCAGTGCAAGCACAGGTCCCTATGGCTACACCTTC.

CDR3: CASSLRQGSNSPLHF. For the CDR3, the DNA is TGTGCCAGCAGCTTACGGCAGGGCTCAAATTCACCCCTCCACTTT. V gene TRBV7-9 combines with J gene TRBJ1-6, with a tentative D call TRBD1 (5 bases). Germline CDR1 reads SEHNR; CDR2 reads FQNEAQ (reference sequence). The CDR3 consists of 15 residues. V lost 2 bases, J lost 7 bases, and 12 bases lay in between. The full variable domain, completed using reference TRBV7-9 and TRBJ1-6, is DTGVSQNPRHKITKRGQNVTFRCDPISEHNRLYWYRQTLGQGPEFLTYFQNEAQLEKSRLLSDRFSAERPKGSFSTLEIQRTEQGDSAMYLCASSLRQGSNSPLHFGNGTRLTVT.

The V call is TRBV28, the J call TRBJ2-2; TRBD1 aligns across 9 bases. This CDR3 has 15 amino acids. With V trimmed by 2 bases and J by 6 bases, 4 bases remained unmatched. In germline, CDR1 is MDHEN, CDR2 SYDVKM. The CDR3 nucleotides are TGTGCCAGCAGTTTACTGACAGGGGGTTCCGGGGAGCTGTTTTTT. This gives the protein CASSLLTGGSGELFF.

This clone appeared a few times. The CDR3 here is CASSEVDRGWTGELFF. The CDR3 nucleotides read TGTGCCAGCAGTGAAGTGGACAGGGGTTGGACCGGGGAGCTGTTTTTT. V and J are TRBV6-1 and TRBJ2-2; TRBD1 aligns across 9 bases. With V trimmed by 1 base and J by 5 bases, 5 bases remained unmatched. The CDR3 contains 16 residues. Germline assignment: CDR1 MNHNS and CDR2 SASEGT.

The chain links TRBV6-6 to TRBJ1-6; D unclear. With 6 bases removed from V and 8 bases from J, the gap between germline ends came to 14 bases. CDR3 length equals 14 residues. Germline V lookup: CDR1 MNHNY, CDR2 SVGAGI (reference sequence). DNA of the CDR3: TGTGCCAGCAGCCCTGCCTGGGGAGATTCACCCCTCCACTTT. This translates into CASSPAWGDSPLHF.

The chain carries TRBV19 and TRBJ1-2; 9 positions agree with TRBD1. V shed 5 bases, J shed 8 bases, and the junction held 12 bases outside the gene matches. CDR3 length equals 15 residues. CDR1 LNHDA and CDR2 SQIVND come from the germline V gene (reference sequence). CDR3 residues: CASSSGRDRASGYTF. The CDR3 DNA sequence: TGTGCCAGTAGTTCCGGACGGGACAGGGCATCGGGCTACACCTTC.

The rearrangement uses TRBV2 and TRBJ1-6; no clear D. CDR1 and CDR2 (germline): SNHLY, FYNNEI. The CDR3 has 15 amino acids. Trimming pared 3 bases from V and 11 bases from J, leaving 17 bases between. The CDR3 region is CASSEVEGSLAPLHF. CDR3 DNA sequence: TGTGCCAGCAGTGAGGTGGAGGGAAGCTTGGCACCCCTCCACTTT.

This clone was picked up a small number of times. Here the CDR3 reads CASRLRGNTNEKLFF. In DNA form, the CDR3 reads TGTGCCAGCAGACTCAGGGGCAATACTAATGAAAAACTGTTTTTT. This chain connects TRBV2 to TRBJ1-4; TRBD1 might be the D (6 bases). V was clipped by 6 bases and J by 2 bases, with 13 bases between them. The CDR3 consists of 15 residues. CDR1 is SNHLY and CDR2 is FYNNEI in the germline V gene.

V and J are TRBV5-5 and TRBJ2-7, with 7 bases identical to TRBD2. With 3 bases clipped from V and 8 bases from J, the junction kept 11 bases outside the gene matches. CDR1 SGHKS and CDR2 YYEKEE come from the germline V gene (reference sequence). The CDR3 has 14 residues. In DNA, the CDR3 is TGTGCCAGCAGCTCCGAGAGCGGGATTATCCAGCAGTACTTC. Encoded protein: CASSSESGIIQQYF.

The rearrangement uses TRBV29-1 and TRBJ2-2; possibly TRBD1 for D (5 bases). The ends were cut back, 6 bases at V and 1 base at J, with 12 bases in the middle. Germline lookup yields CDR1 SQVTM and CDR2 ANQGSEA. The CDR3 length is 14 residues. The CDR3: CSVRVQRNTGELFF. In nucleotides, the CDR3 is TGCAGCGTCAGGGTACAGAGGAACACCGGGGAGCTGTTTTTT.

This clone is a singleton in its sample. CDR3: CASSEAGTGTDTQYF. The CDR3 DNA is TGCGCCAGCAGCGAAGCCGGGACAGGCACAGATACGCAGTATTTT. This sequence joins TRBV5-1 and TRBJ2-3, with 7 bases fitting TRBD1. The CDR3 runs to 15 residues. V lost 4 bases, J lost 1 base, and 6 bases stayed unmatched. The germline V gene has CDR1 SGHRS and CDR2 YFSETQ.

This clone showed up just a few times. The chain uses TRBV30 and TRBJ1-4; no clear D gene. This CDR3 comprises 14 residues. Germline V gene lookup returns CDR1 GTSNPN and CDR2 SVGIG (reference sequence). With 2 bases removed from V and 8 bases from J, the gap between germline ends came to 15 bases. CDR3 nucleotides: TGTGCCTGGAGTTTTTCTGCGGCGGTAGAAAAACTGTTTTTT. It translates to CAWSFSAAVEKLFF.

The V gene is TRBV5-4, the J gene TRBJ1-4; 10 bases fit TRBD1. V lost 4 bases, J lost 5 bases, and 8 bases stayed unmatched. The CDR3 length is 16 residues. CDR1 is SGHNT and CDR2 is YYREEE in the germline V gene (reference sequence). As DNA, the CDR3 is TGTGCCAGCAGCCCGGGGGGGACAGGGGAAAATGAAAAACTGTTTTTT. Translation: CASSPGGTGENEKLFF.

Only a few counts were recorded for this clone. The chain couples TRBV19 to TRBJ1-4; weak D call: TRBD1 (6 bases). Trimming took off 3 bases at V and 7 bases at J, with 12 bases between the two ends. The CDR3 extends over 14 amino acids. Germline V gives CDR1 LNHDA, CDR2 SQIVND (reference sequence). CDR3 sequence reads: CASSIGGRPEKLFF. Written as DNA, the CDR3 is TGTGCCAGTAGTATCGGGGGGCGACCTGAAAAACTGTTTTTT.

This clone has more than one count but fewer than ten. Written as DNA, the CDR3 is TGTGCCAGCCATTCCAGGGGGATAGATGGCTACACCTTC. Protein: CASHSRGIDGYTF. The chain has TRBV28 and TRBJ1-2; 7 bases map to TRBD1. Germline V gene sequence: CDR1 MDHEN, CDR2 SYDVKM. Unmatched junction bases numbered 9, after V lost 8 bases and J lost 6 bases. CDR3 length equals 13 residues.

The chain's CDR3 is CASSTTTGVEETQYF. The DNA for the CDR3 is TGTGCCAGCAGCACTACCACAGGGGTGGAAGAGACCCAGTACTTC. V usage is TRBV28 and J usage is TRBJ2-5; TRBD1 matches 7 bases. Germline V CDR1 and CDR2: MDHEN, SYDVKM. CDR3 size: 15 residues. The J segment lost 3 bases and the V segment lost 6 bases, leaving 10 bases of the junction unmatched.

The rearrangement uses TRBV27 and TRBJ2-2, with D unresolved. Germline loops: CDR1 MNHEY, CDR2 SMNVEV (reference sequence). Trimming cost V 3 bases and J 9 bases, with 11 bases left between them. The CDR3 has 13 amino acids. The DNA for the CDR3 is TGTGCCAGCAGTTTCACCCTAACCCGGGAGCTGTTTTTT. It codes for CASSFTLTRELFF.

V gene TRBV6-1 combines with J gene TRBJ1-3; TRBD1 matches 8 bases. V gave up 3 bases and J gave up 11 bases; unmatched junction bases: 9. The length of the CDR3 is 14 residues. CDR1 is MNHNS, CDR2 SASEGT, per germline. CDR3 nucleotide sequence: TGTGCCAGCAGTGAGGGGACCCACAGGGGGGCCATATATTTT. Protein sequence: CASSEGTHRGAIYF.